This TCR beta chain was captured by sequencing in a study of Ad26.COV2.S vaccination and SARS-CoV-2 variants listed by TCRdb under 2021. Study-wide context: Donors in the vaccine arm were drawn from COV1001, a phase I-IIa trial of Ad26.COV2.S in healthy adults that was multicentre, randomized, double-blind and placebo-controlled. Ad26.COV2.S was administered intramuscularly at a dose of 5x10^10 or 1x10^11 viral particles, either as one shot or as two shots given 56 days apart. TCRbeta repertoire sequencing served as the tool for gauging how specific and how broad the SARS-CoV-2-reactive T cell receptors were following Ad26.COV2.S vaccination. The TCR-sequenced set comprised around 30 samples: some 19 Ad26.COV2.S vaccine recipients, 5 placebo recipients and 8 SARS-CoV-2 convalescent individuals. Trial participants were randomized into five groups of five, in which low-dose or high-dose Ad26.COV2.S was given once or twice, or placebo was given on both occasions. Blinding of investigators to trial group allocation was maintained during experiments and outcome assessment. General findings and caveats noted by the study authors: The authors noted that total T cell responses may have been underestimated by the TCR breadth and depth analyses. Higher spike-specific TCR breadth was observed in Ad26.COV2.S recipients than in placebo recipients (P = 0.0014). After vaccination, spike-specific CD8+ and CD4+ T cell responses were reported to show substantial breadth. The study was not powered to compare responses between vaccine doses or regimens. Comparable non-spike TCR breadth was observed between vaccine and placebo recipients, consistent with only spike being contained in the vaccine.

Comments on this clone: Its antigen is still unknown. Base-call qualities are not available, and no considerably larger clone is one nucleotide away.

The immunoSEQ Assay was used to sequence TCRbeta CDR3 regions. After extraction, genomic DNA underwent amplification by bias-controlled multiplex PCR, followed by high-throughput sequencing. From the authors' description of their analysis: To quantify the absolute abundance of each unique TCRbeta CDR3 region, sequences were collapsed and filtered. T cell fraction was estimated by normalizing TCRbeta template counts to usable DNA, which was measured by amplifying reference genes present in all nucleated cells. Repertoire TCRs were annotated as SARS-CoV-2-specific when V gene, CDR3 amino acid sequence and J gene were exactly matched to a known reactive TCR set. The reference SARS-CoV-2 TCR set was obtained from MIRA and was filtered for enrichment in COVID-19-positive ImmuneCODE repertoires, whereby public or cross-reactive TCRs were removed. Using the MIRA antigens, annotated TCRs were further analysed by specific ORF or by position within an ORF. Breadth was defined as the number of annotated unique rearrangements divided by the total number of unique productive rearrangements, and depth was defined as the summed frequency of the annotated unique rearrangements. Group comparisons of TCR breadth used two-sided Wilcoxon rank-sum tests. The source is immuneACCESS, and TCRdb retained only in-frame sequences with V and J called. Part of the clones is not carried over; for the studies checked, unresolved V genes explain less than half of this, and the remainder is unexplained. V and J calls and clone size follow that table, whereas D and trimming were derived from the DNA. The sample includes approximately 350,000 clones, with around 87% observed a single time. Around 3.6% of the sample comes from the top ten.

The treatment or condition label for this specimen denotes: some 20 received Ad26.COV2.S at low or high dose, single or two shots; several received placebo; per-sample allocation not given. Repertoires of vaccine and placebo recipients were sequenced from samples taken on day 63 after the first injection. Between 29 July and 7 August 2020, Cohort 1b enrolled around 25 adults aged 18-55 years at one site in Boston, USA. Ad26.COV2.S was a replication-incompetent adenovirus type 26 vector expressing a prefusion-stabilized SARS-CoV-2 spike protein from the original Wuhan strain. From the cysteine up to the phenylalanine, the CDR3 has a length of 19 residues. Of all the DNA, just the CDR3 is kept, 57 bases in frame from base 1. Relative to germline, V is missing 3 bases and J is missing 2 bases, with 18 bases of the junction outside any gene match. The germline V gene sets CDR1 to KGHSH and CDR2 to LQKENI.

The receptor's source is a person aged 18-60 years who received the Ad26.COV2.S COVID-19 vaccine or a placebo. The V and J segments used are TRBV18 and TRBJ1-1, with 7 middle bases fitting TRBD1. Source: peripheral blood, taken in a trial of Ad26.COV2.S vaccine versus placebo. The DNA sequence is TGTGCCAGCTCACCCGAACAGGGGTTCGACCTATTAGAAAACACTGAAGCTTTCTTT. This encodes CASSPEQGFDLLENTEAFF.